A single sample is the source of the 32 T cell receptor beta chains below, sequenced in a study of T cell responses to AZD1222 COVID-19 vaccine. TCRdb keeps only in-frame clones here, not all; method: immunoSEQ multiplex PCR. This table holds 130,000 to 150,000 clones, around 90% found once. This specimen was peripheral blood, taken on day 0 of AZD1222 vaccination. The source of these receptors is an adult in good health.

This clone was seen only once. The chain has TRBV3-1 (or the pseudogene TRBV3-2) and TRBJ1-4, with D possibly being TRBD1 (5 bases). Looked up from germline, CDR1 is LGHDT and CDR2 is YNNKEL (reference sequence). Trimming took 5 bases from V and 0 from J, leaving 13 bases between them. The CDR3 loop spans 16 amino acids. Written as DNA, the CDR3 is TGTGCCAGCAGCTATTTGGACATCACAACTAATGAAAAACTGTTTTTT. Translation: CASSYLDITTNEKLFF.

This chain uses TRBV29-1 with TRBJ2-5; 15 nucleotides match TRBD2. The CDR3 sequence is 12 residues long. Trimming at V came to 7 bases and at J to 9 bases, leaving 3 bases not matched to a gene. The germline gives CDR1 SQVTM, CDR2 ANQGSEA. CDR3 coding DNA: TGCAGCGCGGGGACTAGCGGGAGGTCCCAGTACTTC. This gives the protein CSAGTSGRSQYF.

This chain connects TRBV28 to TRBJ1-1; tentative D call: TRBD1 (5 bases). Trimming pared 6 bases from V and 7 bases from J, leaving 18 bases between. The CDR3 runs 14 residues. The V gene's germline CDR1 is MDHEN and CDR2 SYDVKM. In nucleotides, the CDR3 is TGTGCCAGCAGCTCCGGGGGGGTTGAGAGTGAAGCTTTCTTT. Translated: CASSSGGVESEAFF. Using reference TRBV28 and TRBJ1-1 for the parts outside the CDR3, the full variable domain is DVKVTQSSRYLVKRTGEKVFLECVQDMDHENMFWYRQDPGLGLRLIYFSYDVKMKEKGDIPEGYSVSREKKERFSLILESASTNQTSMYLCASSSGGVESEAFFGQGTRLTVV.

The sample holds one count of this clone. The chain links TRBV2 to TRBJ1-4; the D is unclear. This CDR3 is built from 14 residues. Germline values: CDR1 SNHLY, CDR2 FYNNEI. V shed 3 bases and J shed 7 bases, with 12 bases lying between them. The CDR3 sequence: CASSDYNGSEKLFF. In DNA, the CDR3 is TGTGCCAGCAGTGATTATAACGGGAGTGAAAAACTGTTTTTT.

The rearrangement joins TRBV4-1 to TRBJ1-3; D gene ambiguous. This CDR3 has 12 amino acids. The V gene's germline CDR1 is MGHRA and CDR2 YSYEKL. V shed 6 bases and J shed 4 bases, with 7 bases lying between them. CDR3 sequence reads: CASSRAGNTIYF. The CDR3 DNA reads TGCGCCAGCAGTCGTGCGGGAAACACCATATATTTT.

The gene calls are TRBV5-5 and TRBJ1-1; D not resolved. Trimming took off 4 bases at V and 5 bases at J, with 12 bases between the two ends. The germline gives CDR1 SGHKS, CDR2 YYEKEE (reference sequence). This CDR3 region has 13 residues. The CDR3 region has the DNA TGTGCCAGCAGCCCTCGGGGAGGGACTGAAGCTTTCTTT. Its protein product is CASSPRGGTEAFF.

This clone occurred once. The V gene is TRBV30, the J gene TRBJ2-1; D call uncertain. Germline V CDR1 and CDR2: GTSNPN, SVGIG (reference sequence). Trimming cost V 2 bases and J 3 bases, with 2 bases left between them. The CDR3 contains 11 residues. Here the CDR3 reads CAWSFYNEQFF. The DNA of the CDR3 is TGTGCCTGGAGTTTCTACAATGAGCAGTTCTTC.

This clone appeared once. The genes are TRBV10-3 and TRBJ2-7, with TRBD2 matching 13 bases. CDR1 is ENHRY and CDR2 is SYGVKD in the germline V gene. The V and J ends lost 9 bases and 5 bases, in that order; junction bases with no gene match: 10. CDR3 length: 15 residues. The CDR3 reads CAISSRTSGSDEQYF. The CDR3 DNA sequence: TGTGCCATTTCTTCTCGGACTAGCGGGAGCGACGAGCAGTACTTC.

CDR3 DNA: TGCGCCAGCAGCTGGGGCGGAGGGAGAACCGGGGAGCTGTTTTTT. Its translation: CASSWGGGRTGELFF. V is TRBV5-1 and J is TRBJ2-2; D might be TRBD2 (6 bases). CDR1 is SGHRS and CDR2 is YFSETQ in the germline V gene. The CDR3 is 15 residues long. The V end was cut by 3 bases, the J end by 5 bases, with 14 bases between. The full variable domain, with the rest looked up from reference TRBV5-1 and TRBJ2-2, is KAGVTQTPRYLIKTRGQQVTLSCSPISGHRSVSWYQQTPGQGLQFLFEYFSETQRNKGNFPGRFSGRQFSNSRSEMNVSTLELGDSALYLCASSWGGGRTGELFFGEGSRLTVL.

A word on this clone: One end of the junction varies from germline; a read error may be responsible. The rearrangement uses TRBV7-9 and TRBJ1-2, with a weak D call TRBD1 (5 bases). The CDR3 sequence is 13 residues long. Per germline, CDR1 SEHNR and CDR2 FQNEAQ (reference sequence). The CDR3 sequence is CASSLWDDGALSF. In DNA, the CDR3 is TGTGCCAGCAGCTTATGGGATGATGGGGCCCTTTCCTTC. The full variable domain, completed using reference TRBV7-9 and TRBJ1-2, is DTGVSQNPRHKITKRGQNVTFRCDPISEHNRLYWYRQTLGQGPEFLTYFQNEAQLEKSRLLSDRFSAERPKGSFSTLEIQRTEQGDSAMYLCASSLWDDGALSFGSGTRLTVV.

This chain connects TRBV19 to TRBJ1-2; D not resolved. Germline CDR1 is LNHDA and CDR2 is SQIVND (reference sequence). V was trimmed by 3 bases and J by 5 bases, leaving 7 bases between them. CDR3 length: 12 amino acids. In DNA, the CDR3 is TGTGCCAGTAGTATTGGTGAATATGGCTACACCTTC. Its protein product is CASSIGEYGYTF.

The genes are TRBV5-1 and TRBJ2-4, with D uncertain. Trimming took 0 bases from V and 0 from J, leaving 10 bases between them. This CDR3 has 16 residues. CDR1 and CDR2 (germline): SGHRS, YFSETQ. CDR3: CASSLVGRTAKNIQYF. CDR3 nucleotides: TGCGCCAGCAGCTTGGTAGGTAGGACAGCCAAAAACATTCAGTACTTC.

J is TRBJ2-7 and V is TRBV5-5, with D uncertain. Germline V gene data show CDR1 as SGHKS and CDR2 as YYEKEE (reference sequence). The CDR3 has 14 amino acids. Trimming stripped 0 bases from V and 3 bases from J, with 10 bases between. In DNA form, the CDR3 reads TGTGCCAGCAGCTTGGCCGGCACATACTACGAGCAGTACTTC. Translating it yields CASSLAGTYYEQYF.

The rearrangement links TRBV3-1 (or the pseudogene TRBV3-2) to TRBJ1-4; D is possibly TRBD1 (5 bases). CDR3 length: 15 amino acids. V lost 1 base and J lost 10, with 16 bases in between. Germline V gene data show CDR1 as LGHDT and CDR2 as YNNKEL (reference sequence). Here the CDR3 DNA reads TGTGCCAGCAGCCAAGGTGGCACGGGGCGCGGAAAACTGTTTTTT. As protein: CASSQGGTGRGKLFF.

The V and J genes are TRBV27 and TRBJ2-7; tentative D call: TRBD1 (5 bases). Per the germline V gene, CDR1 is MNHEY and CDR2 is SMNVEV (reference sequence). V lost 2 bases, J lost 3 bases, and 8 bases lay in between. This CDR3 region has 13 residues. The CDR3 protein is CASSLNRLYEQYF. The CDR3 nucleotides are TGTGCCAGCAGTTTAAACAGGCTCTACGAGCAGTACTTC.

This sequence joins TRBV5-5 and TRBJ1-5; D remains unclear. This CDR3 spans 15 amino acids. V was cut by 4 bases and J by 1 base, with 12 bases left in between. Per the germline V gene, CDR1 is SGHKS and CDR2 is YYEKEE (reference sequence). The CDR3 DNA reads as TGTGCCAGCAGCGAGACGGTAGGAAGCAATCAGCCCCAGCATTTT. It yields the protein CASSETVGSNQPQHF.

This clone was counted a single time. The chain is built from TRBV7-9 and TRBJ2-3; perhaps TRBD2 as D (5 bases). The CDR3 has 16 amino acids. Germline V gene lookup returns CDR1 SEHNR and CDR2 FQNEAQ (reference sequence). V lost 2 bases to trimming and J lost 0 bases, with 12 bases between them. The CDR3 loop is CASSLLLTGSTDTQYF. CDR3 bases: TGTGCCAGCAGCTTATTGCTGACGGGAAGCACAGATACGCAGTATTTT.

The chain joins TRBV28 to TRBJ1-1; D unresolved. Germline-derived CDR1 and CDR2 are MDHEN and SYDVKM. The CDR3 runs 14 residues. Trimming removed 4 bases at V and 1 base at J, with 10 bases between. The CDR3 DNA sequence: TGTGCCAGCAGTTCCCCGACAAAGAACACTGAAGCTTTCTTT. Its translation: CASSSPTKNTEAFF.

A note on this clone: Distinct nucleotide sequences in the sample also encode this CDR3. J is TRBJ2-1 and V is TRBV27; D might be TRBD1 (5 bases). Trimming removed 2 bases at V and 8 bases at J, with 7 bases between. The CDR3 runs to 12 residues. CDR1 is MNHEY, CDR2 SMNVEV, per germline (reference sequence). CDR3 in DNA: TGTGCCAGCAGTTTACTAGGGGATGAGCAGTTCTTC. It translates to CASSLLGDEQFF.

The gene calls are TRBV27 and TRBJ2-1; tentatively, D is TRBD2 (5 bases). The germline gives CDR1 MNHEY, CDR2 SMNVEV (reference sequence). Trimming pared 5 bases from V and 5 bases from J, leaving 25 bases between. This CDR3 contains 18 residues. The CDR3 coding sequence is TGTGCCAGCAGTCCCCCGCGAGGGTACGGCTACACAGACAATGAGCAGTTCTTC. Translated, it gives CASSPPRGYGYTDNEQFF.

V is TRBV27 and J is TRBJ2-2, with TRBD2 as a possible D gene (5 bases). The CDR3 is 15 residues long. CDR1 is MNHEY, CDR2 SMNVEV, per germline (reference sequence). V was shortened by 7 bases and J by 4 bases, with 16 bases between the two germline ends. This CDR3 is CASTWGRSGTGELFF. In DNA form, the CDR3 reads TGTGCCAGCACCTGGGGAAGGAGCGGCACCGGGGAGCTGTTTTTT.

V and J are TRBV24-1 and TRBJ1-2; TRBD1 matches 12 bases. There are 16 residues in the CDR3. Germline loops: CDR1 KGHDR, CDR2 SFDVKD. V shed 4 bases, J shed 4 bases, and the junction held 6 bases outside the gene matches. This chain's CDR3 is CATSEGGQGAGYGYTF. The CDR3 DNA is TGTGCCACCAGTGAGGGGGGACAGGGGGCCGGCTATGGCTACACCTTC.

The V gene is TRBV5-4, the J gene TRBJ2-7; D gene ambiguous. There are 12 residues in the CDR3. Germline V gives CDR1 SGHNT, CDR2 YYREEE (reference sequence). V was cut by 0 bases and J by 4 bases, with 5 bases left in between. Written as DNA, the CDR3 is TGTGCCAGCAGCTTGGGGGTTTACGAGCAGTACTTC. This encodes CASSLGVYEQYF.

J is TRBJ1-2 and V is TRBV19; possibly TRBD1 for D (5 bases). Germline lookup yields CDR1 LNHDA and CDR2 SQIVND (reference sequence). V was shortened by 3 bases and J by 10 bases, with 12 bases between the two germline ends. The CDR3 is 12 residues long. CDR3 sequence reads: CASSIWQGDYTF. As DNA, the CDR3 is TGTGCCAGTAGTATTTGGCAGGGAGACTACACCTTC.

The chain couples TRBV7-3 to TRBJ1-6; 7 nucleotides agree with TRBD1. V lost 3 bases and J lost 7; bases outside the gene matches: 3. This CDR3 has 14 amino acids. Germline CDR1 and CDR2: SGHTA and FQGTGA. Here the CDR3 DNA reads TGTGCCAGCAGCTTCGGGACAGTAAATTCACCCCTCCACTTT. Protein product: CASSFGTVNSPLHF.

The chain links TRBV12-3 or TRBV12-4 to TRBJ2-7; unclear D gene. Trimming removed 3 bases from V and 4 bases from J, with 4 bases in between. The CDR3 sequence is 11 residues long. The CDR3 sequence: CASSFGYEQYF. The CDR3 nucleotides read TGTGCCAGCAGTTTCGGGTACGAGCAGTACTTC.

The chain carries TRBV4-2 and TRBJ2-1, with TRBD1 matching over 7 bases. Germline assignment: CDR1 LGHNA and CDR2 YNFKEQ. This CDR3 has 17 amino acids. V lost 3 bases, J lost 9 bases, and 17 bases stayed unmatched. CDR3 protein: CASSHPTRGRGWFEQFF. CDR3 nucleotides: TGTGCCAGCAGCCATCCCACCAGGGGCAGGGGGTGGTTTGAGCAGTTCTTC.

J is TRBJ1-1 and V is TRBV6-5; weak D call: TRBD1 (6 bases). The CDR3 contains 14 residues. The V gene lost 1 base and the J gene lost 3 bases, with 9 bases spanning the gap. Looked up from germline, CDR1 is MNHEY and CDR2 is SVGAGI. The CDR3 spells CASSYLGGHTEAFF. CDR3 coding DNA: TGTGCCAGCAGTTACTTGGGGGGGCACACTGAAGCTTTCTTT.

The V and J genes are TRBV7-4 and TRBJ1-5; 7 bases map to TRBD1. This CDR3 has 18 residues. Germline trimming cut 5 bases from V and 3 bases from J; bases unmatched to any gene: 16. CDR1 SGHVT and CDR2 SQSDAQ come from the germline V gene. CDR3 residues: CASSRPHKDRADNQPQHF. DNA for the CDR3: TGTGCCAGCAGCCGACCCCACAAAGACAGGGCTGACAATCAGCCCCAGCATTTT.

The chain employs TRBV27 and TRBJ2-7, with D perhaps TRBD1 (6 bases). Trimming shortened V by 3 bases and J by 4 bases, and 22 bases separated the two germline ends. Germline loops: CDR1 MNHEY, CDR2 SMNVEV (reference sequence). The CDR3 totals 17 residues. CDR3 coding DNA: TGTGCCAGCAGTTTTCTGAAGGGTCGGACAGAAGGGTACGAGCAGTACTTC. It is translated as CASSFLKGRTEGYEQYF.

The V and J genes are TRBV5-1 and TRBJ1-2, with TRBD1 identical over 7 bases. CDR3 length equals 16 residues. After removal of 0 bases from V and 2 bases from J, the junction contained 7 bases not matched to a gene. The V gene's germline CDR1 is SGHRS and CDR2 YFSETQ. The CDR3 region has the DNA TGCGCCAGCAGCTTGGCCGAGGGGGCGGTAAACTATGGCTACACCTTC. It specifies CASSLAEGAVNYGYTF.

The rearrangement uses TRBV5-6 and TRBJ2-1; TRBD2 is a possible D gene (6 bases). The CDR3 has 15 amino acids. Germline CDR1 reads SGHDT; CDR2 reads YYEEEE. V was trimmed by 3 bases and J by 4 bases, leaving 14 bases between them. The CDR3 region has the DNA TGTGCCAGCAGCTGGCGGGACCGGGAATACAATGAGCAGTTCTTC. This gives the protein CASSWRDREYNEQFF.